Presented here are 21 T cell receptor beta chains from one specimen sequenced in a study of CXCR3-negative and CXCR3-positive naive CD8 T cells. Preparation of TRB cDNA libraries relied on 5' RACE carrying UMI labels. TCRdb reanalyzed the 5' RACE reads and collapses them to one entry per CDR3 protein, without DNA. Its clone listing holds about 41,000 distinct CDR3 sequences. Sequenced: naive CXCR3- CD8+ T cells from blood. Subset indicated: CD45RO-CCR7+CD27+CD95- naive CD8+ T cells lacking CXCR3 (TNR3-). These receptors originate from a human donor in good health. Some clones in this sample may be carry-over from other donors' samples.

This sequence joins TRBV30 and TRBJ2-1; TCRdb's assignment of TRBD2 cannot be checked, as there is no DNA. This CDR3 contains 15 residues. Germline CDR1 GTSNPN, CDR2 SVGIG (reference sequence). The CDR3 here is CAWSVRKRGDNEQFF.

The V and J genes are TRBV7-7 and TRBJ2-1; the D call from TCRdb, TRBD1, cannot be confirmed without DNA. The CDR3 sequence is 13 residues long. Per the germline V gene, CDR1 is SSHAT and CDR2 is FNYEAQ (reference sequence). CDR3 residues: CASSLFRWAEQFF.

J is TRBJ2-7 and V is TRBV28; as DNA is missing, the TRBD2 call by TCRdb cannot be tested. The CDR3 length is 15 residues. Looked up from germline, CDR1 is MDHEN and CDR2 is SYDVKM. The CDR3 spells CASSLQGRGMVEQYF.

V usage is TRBV2 and J usage is TRBJ1-1; the TCRdb D gene call, TRBD1, has no DNA to confirm it. This CDR3 has 16 residues. Germline V lookup: CDR1 SNHLY, CDR2 FYNNEI. CDR3 sequence: CASKGQGRVFNTEAFF. The entire variable domain, with the rest obtained from reference TRBV2 and TRBJ1-1, is as follows: EPEVTQTPSHQVTQMGQEVILRCVPISNHLYFYWYRQILGQKVEFLVSFYNNEISEKSEIFDDQFSVERPDGSNFTLKIRSTKLEDSAMYFCASKGQGRVFNTEAFFGQGTRLTVV.

The V and J genes are TRBV6-5 and TRBJ2-1; TCRdb's assignment of TRBD2 cannot be checked, as there is no DNA. Germline CDR1 and CDR2: MNHEY and SVGAGI. This CDR3 contains 15 residues. The CDR3 reads CASSTASGGRDEQFF.

The CDR3 region is CASNHRVLSTGELFF. The chain recombines TRBV27 with TRBJ2-2; TCRdb names TRBD1, which stays unverified in the absence of DNA. Germline V gives CDR1 MNHEY, CDR2 SMNVEV (reference sequence). There are 15 residues in the CDR3.

CDR3 amino acids: CASSLSTGLNTEAFF. The chain couples TRBV7-2 to TRBJ1-1; without DNA, the TCRdb call of TRBD1 cannot be checked. The V gene's germline CDR1 is SGHTA and CDR2 FQGNSA. The CDR3 runs to 15 residues. The full variable domain, completed using reference TRBV7-2 and TRBJ1-1, is GAGVSQSPSNKVTEKGKDVELRCDPISGHTALYWYRQSLGQGLEFLIYFQGNSAPDKSGLPSDRFSAERTGGSVSTLTIQRTQQEDSAVYLCASSLSTGLNTEAFFGQGTRLTVV.

This chain uses TRBV20-1 with TRBJ2-1; TCRdb's assignment of TRBD2 cannot be checked, as there is no DNA. CDR1 and CDR2 from the germline V gene are DFQATT and SNEGSKA (reference sequence). The CDR3 has 12 residues. CDR3 amino acids: CSASTRVGEQFF.

The chain carries TRBV15 and TRBJ1-4; TCRdb picks TRBD1, but there is no DNA to check that call. The CDR3 extends over 17 amino acids. Germline V gene data show CDR1 as LNHNV and CDR2 as YYDKDF (reference sequence). This CDR3 is CATSRDGTGGDVEKLFF.

The rearrangement links TRBV20-1 to TRBJ2-7. The CDR3 has 13 residues. Germline V gene lookup returns CDR1 DFQATT and CDR2 SNEGSKA (reference sequence). Here the CDR3 reads CSARDRQVYEQYF.

V gene TRBV29-1 combines with J gene TRBJ1-1. Germline CDR1 SQVTM, CDR2 ANQGSEA. The CDR3 spans 11 residues. The CDR3: CSGTLNTEAFF.

V is TRBV16 and J is TRBJ2-1. Per germline, CDR1 KGHSY and CDR2 FQNENV. The CDR3 runs 16 residues. CDR3 region: CASSQSWLARDNEQFF.

This chain connects TRBV9 to TRBJ2-7; lacking DNA, the TRBD1 call made by TCRdb goes unchecked. From germline, CDR1 is SGDLS and CDR2 YYNGEE. The CDR3 has 14 residues. The CDR3 sequence is CASSVEGYSYEQYF.

The rearrangement uses TRBV12-3 or TRBV12-4 and TRBJ2-1. CDR3 length equals 11 residues. This chain's CDR3 is CASRAVGEQFF.

The chain has TRBV4-3 and TRBJ2-1; TCRdb indicates TRBD1, and absent DNA this call remains unverified. Germline CDR1 LGHNA, CDR2 YSLEER. CDR3 length: 15 amino acids. CDR3 amino acids: CASSSDNRGQDEQFF.

The chain uses TRBV5-1 and TRBJ2-1; the TCRdb call, TRBD1, lacks DNA for checking. Germline values: CDR1 SGHRS, CDR2 YFSETQ. CDR3 size: 20 residues. Here the CDR3 reads CASTLLPQTESGGRYNEQFF.

The rearrangement uses TRBV6-4 and TRBJ2-3. The CDR3 has 15 amino acids. From germline, CDR1 is MRHNA and CDR2 SNTAGT. CDR3 loop: CASSEGSGSTDTQYF.

This chain joins TRBV29-1 and TRBJ2-1; TCRdb reports TRBD2, a call that lacks DNA to check it against. Per germline, CDR1 SQVTM and CDR2 ANQGSEA. CDR3 length: 15 residues. The CDR3 is CSVEPSGGPVNEQFF.

This clonotype registers medium-sized by frequency. The V and J genes are TRBV12-3 or TRBV12-4 and TRBJ2-2. The CDR3 is made up of 12 amino acids. The CDR3 here is CASSLPSRELFF.

V and J are TRBV6-5 and TRBJ1-2; the TCRdb call, TRBD1, lacks DNA for checking. CDR3 length equals 14 residues. Germline loops: CDR1 MNHEY, CDR2 SVGAGI. The CDR3 reads CASRPPGTGNGYTF.

The J gene is TRBJ2-1, the V gene TRBV12-3 or TRBV12-4. This CDR3 contains 13 residues. The CDR3 sequence is CASKGSSYNEQFF.